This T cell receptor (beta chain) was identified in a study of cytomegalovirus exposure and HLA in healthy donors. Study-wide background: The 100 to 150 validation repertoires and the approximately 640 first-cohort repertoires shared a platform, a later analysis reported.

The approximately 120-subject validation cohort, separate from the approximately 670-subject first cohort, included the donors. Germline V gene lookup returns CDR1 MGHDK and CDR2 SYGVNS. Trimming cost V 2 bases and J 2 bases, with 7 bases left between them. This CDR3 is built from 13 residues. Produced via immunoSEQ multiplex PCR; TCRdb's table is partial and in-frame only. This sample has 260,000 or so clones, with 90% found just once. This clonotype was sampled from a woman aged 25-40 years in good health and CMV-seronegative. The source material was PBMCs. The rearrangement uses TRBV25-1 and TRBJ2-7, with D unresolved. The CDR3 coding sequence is TGTGCCAGCAGTGAAGGCAGTCCCTACGAGCAGTACTTC. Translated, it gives CASSEGSPYEQYF.